This TCR beta chain was recovered during a study of post-analysis software for immune sequencing data. General study points: With TRBV5-6, TRBV5-1 and TRBV20-1 included, 4 or 5 TRBV segments were more frequent in patients than in controls. Normalized Chao1 diversity was significantly reduced in patients versus controls. The F measure placed samples prepared in the same batch into strongly shared clusters.

Germline lookup yields CDR1 SNHLY and CDR2 FYNNEI. V gave up 2 bases and J gave up 3 bases, with 7 bases separating them. The length of the CDR3 is 13 residues. Included in the TCR beta cDNA libraries were unique molecular identifiers. cDNA molecules numbering about 490,000 came from roughly 1 to 10 million T cells. TCRdb ran MiXCR on the PCR reads and lists one entry per CDR3 protein. The table includes approximately 690,000 distinct CDR3 sequences, 55% to 60% detected once. Points on this clonotype: The antigen is undetermined.

V gene TRBV2 combines with J gene TRBJ2-5, with unresolved D. The TCR comes from a girl aged 2 to 10 with multiple sclerosis. Material: blood. DNA of the CDR3: TGTGCCAGCAGTGAACCCTCGAAAGAGACCCAGTACTTC. Translation: CASSEPSKETQYF.